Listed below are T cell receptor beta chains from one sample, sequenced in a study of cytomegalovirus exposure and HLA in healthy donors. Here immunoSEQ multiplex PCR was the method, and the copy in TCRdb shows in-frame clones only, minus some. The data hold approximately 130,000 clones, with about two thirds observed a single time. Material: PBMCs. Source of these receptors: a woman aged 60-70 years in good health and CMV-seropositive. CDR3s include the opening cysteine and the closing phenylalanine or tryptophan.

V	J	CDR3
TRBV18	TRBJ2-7	CASSPPGLAGIYEQYF
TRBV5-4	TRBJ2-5	CASSPPTGGGETQYF
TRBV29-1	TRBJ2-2	CSVEVWGRTGELFF
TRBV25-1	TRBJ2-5	CASSWWTSGGGETQYF
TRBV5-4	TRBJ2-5	CASSPPGLAGPMGETQYF
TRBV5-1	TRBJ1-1	CASSPGTGNTEAFF
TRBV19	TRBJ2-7	CASSMDRTYEQYF
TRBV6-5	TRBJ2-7	CASSYSTGGYEQYF
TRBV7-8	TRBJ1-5	CASSLAENQPQHF
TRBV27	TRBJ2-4	CASSPYWGGGDDIQYF
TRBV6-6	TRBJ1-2	CASSYWETGSGGYTF
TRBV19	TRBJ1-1	CASTLGQGRMNTEAFF
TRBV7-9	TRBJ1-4	CASSLGRPTNEKLFF
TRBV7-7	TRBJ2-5	CASSLVGGGSETQYF
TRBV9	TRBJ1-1	CASSAPRGRPNTEAFF
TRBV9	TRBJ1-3	CASSVARQGGNTIYF
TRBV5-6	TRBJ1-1	CASSTRTVIEAFF
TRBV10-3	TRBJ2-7	CAISQGAREQYF
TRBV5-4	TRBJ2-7	CASSWGVLKDEQYF
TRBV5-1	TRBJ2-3	CASSLAARGLQDTQYF
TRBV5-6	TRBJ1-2	CASSLPTPGQKGYTF
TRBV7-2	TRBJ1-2	CASSRGIQGPYYGYTF
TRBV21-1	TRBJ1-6	CASSLPLHF
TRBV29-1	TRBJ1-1	CSTNSGTGVGTEAFF
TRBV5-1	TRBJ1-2	CASSLKSGINYGYTF
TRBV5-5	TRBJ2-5	CASSFAGEETQYF
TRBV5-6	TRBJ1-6	CASSLDREDSPLHF